This T cell receptor (beta chain) is drawn from a study of PD-L1 blockade in urothelial cancer. The sample's time point: pretreatment peripheral blood. Between 1 and 8 samples per patient were obtained, pretreatment and on-treatment. The length of the CDR3 is 16 residues. CDR1 and CDR2 from the germline V gene are SGHTA and FQGTGA. With 5 bases removed from V and 0 bases from J, the gap between germline ends came to 14 bases. Clones were sequenced by immunoSEQ multiplex PCR, and TCRdb holds only the in-frame ones, with some missing. The sample carries under 70,000 clones, roughly 77% recorded once. V and J are TRBV7-3 and TRBJ2-1; D gene uncertain. This receptor was taken from a man in his 70s with urothelial cancer. The sequenced sample was PBMCs, obtained around atezolizumab (anti-PD-L1) treatment. CDR3 loop: CASSLTYYSSYNEQFF. In nucleotides, the CDR3 is TGTGCCAGCAGCCTGACTTACTATAGCTCCTACAATGAGCAGTTCTTC. Together with reference TRBV7-3 and TRBJ2-1, the CDR3 gives the full variable domain: GAGVSQTPSNKVTEKGKYVELRCDPISGHTALYWYRQSLGQGPEFLIYFQGTGAADDSGLPNDRFFAVRPEGSVSTLKIQRTERGDSAVYLCASSLTYYSSYNEQFFGPGTRLTVL.